The present TCR beta chain was sequenced within a study of shared clonotypes between healthy human individuals. This clone showed up just a few times. Deletions cut 2 bases from V and 6 bases from J, with 14 bases between. The CDR3 has 15 residues. CDR1 is SGHAT and CDR2 is FQNNGV in the germline V gene. CD4+ cells underwent separation, giving CD45RA+ naive and CD45RA-negative memory subsets. TCRdb's table, derived via immunoSEQ multiplex PCR, lists solely in-frame clones and lacks some. The data contain some 980,000 clones, 76% of them singletons. The gene calls are TRBV11-2 and TRBJ2-1; the D gene is possibly TRBD1 (6 bases). The sequenced sample consisted of memory CD4+ T cells sorted from blood. Subset here: CD45RA-negative fraction. This sequence was found in a man aged 18-30 years in good health. The CDR3 reads CASSLRRGSGNEQFF. CDR3 bases: TGTGCCAGCAGCTTACGAAGGGGGAGCGGCAATGAGCAGTTCTTC.